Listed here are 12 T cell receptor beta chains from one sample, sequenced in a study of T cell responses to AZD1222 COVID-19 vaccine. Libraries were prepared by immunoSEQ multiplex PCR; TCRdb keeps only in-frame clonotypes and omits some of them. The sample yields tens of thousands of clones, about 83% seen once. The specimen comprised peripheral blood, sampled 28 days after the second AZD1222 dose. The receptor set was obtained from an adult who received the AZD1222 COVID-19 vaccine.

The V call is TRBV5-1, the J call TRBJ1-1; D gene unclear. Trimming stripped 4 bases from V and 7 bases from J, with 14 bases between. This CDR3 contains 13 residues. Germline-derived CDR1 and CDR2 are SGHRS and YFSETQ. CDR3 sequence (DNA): TGCGCCAGCAGCCCCCGGACGGCAGTTGAAGCTTTCTTT. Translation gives CASSPRTAVEAFF.

CDR3 DNA sequence: TGTGCCAGCTCACCTAGGACAGGGAATTCCTACGAGCAGTACTTC. As protein: CASSPRTGNSYEQYF. This chain joins TRBV18 and TRBJ2-7, with 8 bases that match TRBD1. Unmatched junction bases numbered 5, after V lost 3 bases and J lost 1 base. The CDR3 length is 15 residues. CDR1 is KGHSH and CDR2 is LQKENI in the germline V gene.

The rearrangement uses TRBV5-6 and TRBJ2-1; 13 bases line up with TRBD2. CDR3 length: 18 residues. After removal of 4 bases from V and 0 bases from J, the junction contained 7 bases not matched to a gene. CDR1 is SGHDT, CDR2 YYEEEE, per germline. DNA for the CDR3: TGTGCCAGCAGCCCAAACGGACTAGCGGGGGCCTCCTACAATGAGCAGTTCTTC. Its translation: CASSPNGLAGASYNEQFF.

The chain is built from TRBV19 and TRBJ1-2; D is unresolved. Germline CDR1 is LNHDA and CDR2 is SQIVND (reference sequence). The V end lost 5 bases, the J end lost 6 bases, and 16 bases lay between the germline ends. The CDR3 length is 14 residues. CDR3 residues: CASSFGQEKNGYTF. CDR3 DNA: TGTGCCAGTAGTTTTGGGCAGGAAAAAAATGGCTACACCTTC.

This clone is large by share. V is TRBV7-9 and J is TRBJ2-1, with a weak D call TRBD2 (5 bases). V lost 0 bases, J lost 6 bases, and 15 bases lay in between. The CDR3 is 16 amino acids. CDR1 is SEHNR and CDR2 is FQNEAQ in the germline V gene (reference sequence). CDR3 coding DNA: TGTGCCAGCAGCTTAGCGTCCTCCGGGGTCATCAATGAGCAGTTCTTC. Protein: CASSLASSGVINEQFF.

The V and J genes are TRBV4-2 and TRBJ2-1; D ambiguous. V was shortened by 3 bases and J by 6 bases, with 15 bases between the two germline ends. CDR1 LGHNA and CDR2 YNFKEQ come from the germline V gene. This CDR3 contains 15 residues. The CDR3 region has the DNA TGTGCCAGCAGCCACGATTTCGCCGGAAGCAATGAGCAGTTCTTC. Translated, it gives CASSHDFAGSNEQFF.

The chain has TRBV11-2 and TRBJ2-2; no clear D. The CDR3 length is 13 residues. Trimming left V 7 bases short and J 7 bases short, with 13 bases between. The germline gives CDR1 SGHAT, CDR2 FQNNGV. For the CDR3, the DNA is TGTGCCAGCAACACTTACAGCCTCGGGGAGCTGTTTTTT. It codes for CASNTYSLGELFF.

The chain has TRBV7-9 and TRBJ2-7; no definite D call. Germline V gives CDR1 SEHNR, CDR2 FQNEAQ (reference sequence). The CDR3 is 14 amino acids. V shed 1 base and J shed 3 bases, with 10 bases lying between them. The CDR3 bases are TGTGCCAGCAGCTTAGAAGGTAGGAACTACGAGCAGTACTTC. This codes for CASSLEGRNYEQYF.

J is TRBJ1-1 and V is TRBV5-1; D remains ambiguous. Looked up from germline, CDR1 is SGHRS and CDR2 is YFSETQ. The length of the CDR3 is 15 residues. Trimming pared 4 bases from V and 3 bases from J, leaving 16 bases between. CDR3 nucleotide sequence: TGCGCCAGCAGCCCTGAGGGTTTGACGTACACTGAAGCTTTCTTT. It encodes CASSPEGLTYTEAFF.

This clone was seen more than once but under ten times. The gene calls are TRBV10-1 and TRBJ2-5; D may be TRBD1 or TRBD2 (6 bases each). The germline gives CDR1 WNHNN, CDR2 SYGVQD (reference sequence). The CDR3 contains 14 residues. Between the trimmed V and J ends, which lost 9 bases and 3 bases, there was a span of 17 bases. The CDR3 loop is CARSGGGEKETQYF. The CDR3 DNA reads TGCGCCAGATCCGGAGGGGGAGAAAAAGAGACCCAGTACTTC.

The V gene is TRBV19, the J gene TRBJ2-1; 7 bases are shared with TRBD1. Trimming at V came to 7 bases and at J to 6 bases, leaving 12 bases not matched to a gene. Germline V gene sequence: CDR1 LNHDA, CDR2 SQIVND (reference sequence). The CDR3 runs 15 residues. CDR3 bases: TGTGCCAGTATGGAACGGGACAGCAAGCCCAATGAGCAGTTCTTC. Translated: CASMERDSKPNEQFF.

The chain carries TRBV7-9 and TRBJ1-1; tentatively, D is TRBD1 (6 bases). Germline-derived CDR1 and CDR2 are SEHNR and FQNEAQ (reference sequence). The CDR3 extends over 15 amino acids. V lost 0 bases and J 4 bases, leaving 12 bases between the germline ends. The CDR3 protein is CASSLAGAGFTEAFF. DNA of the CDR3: TGTGCCAGCAGCTTAGCGGGGGCAGGGTTCACTGAAGCTTTCTTT.